What follows describes a single TCR beta chain. The target antigen is unknown. One end of the junction varies from germline; a read error may be responsible. The data were obtained in a study of post-analysis software for immune sequencing data. This CDR3 region has 16 residues. Germline V gene lookup returns CDR1 SGHTA and CDR2 FQGTGA. Study results and limitations: Compared against controls, patients with multiple sclerosis displayed significantly lower normalized Chao1 diversity. Pronounced co-clustering by F measure was evident among identically batched samples. Comparison of patients with controls showed five TRBV segments more frequent in patients, TRBV5-6, TRBV5-1 and TRBV20-1 among them.

Each TCR beta cDNA library carried unique molecular identifiers. Yield was roughly 0.5 million cDNA molecules from around 1 to 9.1 million T cells. Via MiXCR, TCRdb re-called the PCR reads, giving one row per CDR3 protein. The sample lists 150,000 to 200,000 distinct CDR3 sequences, 30% occurring once. The origin of this receptor is a girl between 10 and 17 years old with multiple sclerosis. Sequencing was done on a sample of blood. The V call is TRBV7-3, the J call TRBJ2-6, with TRBD1 identical over 10 bases. CDR3 amino acids: CANSLRKGTGVNVLTF. The CDR3, as DNA: TGTGCCAACAGCTTACGCAAAGGGACAGGGGTCAATGTCCTGACTTTC.